This record covers a single T cell receptor (beta chain). This entry belongs to a study of T cells in Graves' hyperthyroidism and ophthalmopathy. V gave up 5 bases and J gave up 0 bases; unmatched junction bases: 10. The CDR3 is 18 residues long. Per the germline V gene, CDR1 is DFQATT and CDR2 is SNEGSKA (reference sequence). Uncontrolled infection, other autoimmune disease, pregnancy or lactation excluded patients. Clinical symptoms, serum thyroxine and TRAb, thyroid ultrasound and orbital computed tomography together formed the diagnostic basis. There were TCR beta CDR3 regions amplified from RNA transcripts. HTBI primers drove first-round RT-PCR of the TCR CDR3. TCRdb used MiXCR to reprocess the multiplex PCR reads, holding one entry per CDR3 protein. Here the sample spans around 700,000 distinct CDR3 sequences, 30% to 40% being singletons.

The specimen was blood. This receptor was identified in a woman aged 35 to 49 with Graves' hyperthyroidism. The V and J genes are TRBV20-1 and TRBJ2-2, with 12 bases aligning to TRBD1. In DNA, the CDR3 is TGCAGTGCTTCCCGCCGGGACAGGGGGCTCGCGAACACCGGGGAGCTGTTTTTT. This translates into CSASRRDRGLANTGELFF.